A selection of T cell receptor beta chains follows, all from one sample in a study of T cells in Graves' hyperthyroidism and ophthalmopathy. TCRdb redid the calling of the multiplex PCR reads with MiXCR, one entry per CDR3 protein. The sample has 700,000 or so distinct CDR3 sequences, about a sixth seen once. Material: blood. Every receptor here comes from a young man with Graves' hyperthyroidism. CDR3s include the opening cysteine and the closing phenylalanine or tryptophan. The D gene is left open where the match is weak. Some rows mark clone size as missing; the rest say once, few, many or name a class of expanded clone.

clone_size,cdr3_length,j_call,v_call,d_call,cdr3_aa,cdr3_nt
few,15,TRBJ2-7,TRBV29-1,TRBD1,CSAWSRDRGLHEQYF,TGCAGCGCCTGGTCCCGGGACAGGGGGTTGCACGAGCAGTACTTC
many,17,TRBJ2-3,TRBV2,TRBD2,CASSDPVSSGVTDTQYF,TGTGCCAGCAGTGACCCGGTTTCCAGCGGGGTCACAGATACGCAGTATTTT
few,15,TRBJ2-1,TRBV7-2,TRBD1,CASSLASGGGYEQFF,TGTGCCAGCAGCTTAGCGTCAGGGGGCGGTTATGAGCAGTTCTTC
many,12,TRBJ2-5,TRBV12-3/TRBV12-4,NA,CASSLSGETQYF,TGTGCCAGCAGCTTAAGCGGTGAGACCCAGTACTTC
many,15,TRBJ2-1,TRBV12-3/TRBV12-4,TRBD2,CASSLHGGTTWEQFF,TGTGCCAGCAGTTTACACGGTGGGACTACGTGGGAGCAGTTCTTC
NA,13,TRBJ2-1,TRBV24-1,NA,CAAGGISYNEQFF,TGTGCCGCCGGGGGAATCTCCTACAATGAGCAGTTCTTC
many,16,TRBJ2-1,TRBV5-6,NA,CASSLAKRTTNNEQFF,TGTGCCAGCAGCTTGGCCAAAAGGACGACTAACAATGAGCAGTTCTTC
once,14,TRBJ2-3,TRBV24-1,TRBD1,CATNRGQGTDTQYF,TGTGCCACAAATAGGGGACAGGGAACAGATACGCAGTATTTT
many,19,TRBJ2-7,TRBV28,TRBD2,CASSYTNIPTSGVSYEQYF,TGTGCCAGCAGTTACACCAATATACCTACTAGCGGGGTTTCCTACGAGCAGTACTTC
NA,15,TRBJ2-7,TRBV9,TRBD1,CASSESTGFGYEQYF,TGTGCCAGCAGCGAGTCGACAGGGTTTGGGTACGAGCAGTACTTC
NA,12,TRBJ2-2,TRBV7-6,NA,CASELPGGELFF,TGTGCCAGCGAACTACCGGGCGGGGAGCTGTTTTTT
many,16,TRBJ2-3,TRBV2,TRBD2,CASSDGRLAGTDTQYF,TGTGCCAGCAGCGACGGTCGGCTAGCGGGCACAGATACGCAGTATTTT
few,13,TRBJ2-3,TRBV20-1,NA,CSADGLSTDTQYF,TGCAGTGCTGACGGACTGAGCACAGATACGCAGTATTTT
NA,18,TRBJ2-3,TRBV5-1,TRBD2,CASSRGSGRTHSTDTQYF,TGCGCCAGCAGCAGGGGTAGCGGGAGAACCCATAGCACAGATACGCAGTATTTT
many,12,TRBJ2-5,TRBV29-1,NA,CSVEIFTETQYF,TGCAGCGTTGAAATCTTCACGGAGACCCAGTACTTC
once,13,TRBJ1-1,TRBV10-3,NA,CAIKIQENTEAFF,TGTGCCATCAAGATTCAGGAGAACACTGAAGCTTTCTTT
NA,14,TRBJ2-3,TRBV6-2/TRBV6-3,NA,CASSGWVRTDTQYF,TGTGCCAGCAGTGGATGGGTCCGCACAGATACGCAGTATTTT
many,13,TRBJ2-1,TRBV30,TRBD2,CAWSSPSGRWLFF,TGTGCCTGGAGTTCCCCTAGCGGGAGGTGGCTGTTCTTC
many,14,TRBJ2-1,TRBV18,NA,CASSGSRGNNEQFF,TGTGCCAGCTCAGGTTCTCGGGGTAACAATGAGCAGTTCTTC
NA,10,TRBJ1-6,TRBV30,NA,CACNGPPLHF,TGTGCCTGCAACGGTCCCCCCCTCCACTTT
many,20,TRBJ2-2,TRBV7-9,TRBD2,CASSPSGLAGGSPSTGELFF,TGTGCCAGCAGCCCTTCGGGACTAGCGGGAGGCTCTCCCTCCACCGGGGAGCTGTTTTTT
few,13,TRBJ1-2,TRBV6-1,NA,CASSDSNPRGYTF,TGTGCCAGCAGCGACAGCAACCCACGGGGCTACACCTTC
many,13,TRBJ1-1,TRBV12-3/TRBV12-4,NA,CASSFQGPGPAFF,TGTGCCAGCAGTTTTCAGGGCCCGGGACCGGCTTTCTTT
many,14,TRBJ2-1,TRBV5-1,TRBD2,CASSLETSHNEQFF,TGCGCCAGCAGCTTGGAGACTAGCCACAATGAGCAGTTCTTC
NA,13,TRBJ2-7,TRBV30,NA,CAWIPRGSYEQYF,TGTGCCTGGATCCCCAGGGGATCTTACGAGCAGTACTTC
many,13,TRBJ2-3,TRBV30,NA,CAWKEGYTDTQYF,TGTGCCTGGAAGGAGGGATACACAGATACGCAGTATTTT
NA,16,TRBJ2-4,TRBV6-2/TRBV6-3,TRBD2,CASRPLAGVAKNIQYF,TGTGCCAGCAGGCCACTAGCGGGAGTAGCCAAAAACATTCAGTACTTC
many,13,TRBJ1-1,TRBV5-1,NA,CASNPTPNTEAFF,TGCGCCAGCAACCCCACCCCTAACACTGAAGCTTTCTTT
many,15,TRBJ1-5,TRBV18,NA,CASSPSQGFNQPQHF,TGTGCCAGCTCACCAAGTCAAGGTTTTAACCAGCCCCAGCATTTT
few,14,TRBJ2-7,TRBV27,NA,CASRPRQFSYEQYF,TGTGCCAGCAGGCCCCGACAGTTCTCCTACGAGCAGTACTTC
many,12,TRBJ2-5,TRBV10-3,NA,CAISEGSETQYF,TGTGCCATCAGTGAGGGATCCGAGACCCAGTACTTC
few,16,TRBJ2-1,TRBV24-1,TRBD1,CATSDFVGTGGNEQFF,TGTGCCACCAGTGATTTCGTTGGGACAGGGGGGAATGAGCAGTTCTTC